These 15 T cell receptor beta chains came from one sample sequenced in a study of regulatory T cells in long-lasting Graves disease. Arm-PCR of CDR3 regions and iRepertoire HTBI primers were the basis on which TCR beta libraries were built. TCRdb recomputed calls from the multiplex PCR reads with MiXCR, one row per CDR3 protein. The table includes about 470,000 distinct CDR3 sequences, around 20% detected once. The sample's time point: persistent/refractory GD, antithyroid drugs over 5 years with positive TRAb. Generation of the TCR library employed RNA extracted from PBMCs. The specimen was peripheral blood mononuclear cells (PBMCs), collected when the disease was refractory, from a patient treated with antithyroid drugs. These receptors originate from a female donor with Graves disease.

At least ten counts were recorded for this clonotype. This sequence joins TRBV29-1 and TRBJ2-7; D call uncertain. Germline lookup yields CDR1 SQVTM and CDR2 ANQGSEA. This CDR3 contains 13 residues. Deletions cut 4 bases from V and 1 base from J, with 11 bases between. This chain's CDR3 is CSVGPRMSYEQYF. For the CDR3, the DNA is TGCAGCGTTGGGCCCCGGATGTCCTACGAGCAGTACTTC.

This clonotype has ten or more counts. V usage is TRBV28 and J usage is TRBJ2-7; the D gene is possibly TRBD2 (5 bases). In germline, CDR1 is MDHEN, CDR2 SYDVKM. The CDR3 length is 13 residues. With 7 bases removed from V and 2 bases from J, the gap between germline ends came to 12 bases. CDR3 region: CASTTGITYEQYF. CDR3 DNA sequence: TGTGCCAGCACGACGGGGATTACCTACGAGCAGTACTTC.

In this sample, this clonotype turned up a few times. CDR3 region: CASSPLAGAELEQYF. CDR3 nucleotides: TGCGCCAGCAGCCCCTTAGCGGGAGCAGAATTGGAGCAGTACTTC. The chain has TRBV4-1 and TRBJ2-7, with 9 bases fitting TRBD2. V lost 4 bases to trimming and J lost 7 bases; unmatched junction nucleotides: 11. CDR3 length: 15 amino acids. The germline V gene has CDR1 MGHRA and CDR2 YSYEKL.

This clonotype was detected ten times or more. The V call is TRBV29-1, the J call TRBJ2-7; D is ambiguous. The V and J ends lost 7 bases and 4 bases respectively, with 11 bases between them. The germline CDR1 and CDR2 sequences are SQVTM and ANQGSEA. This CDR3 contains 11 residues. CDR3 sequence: CSGREGYEQYF. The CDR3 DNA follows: TGCAGCGGGAGAGAAGGTTACGAGCAGTACTTC.

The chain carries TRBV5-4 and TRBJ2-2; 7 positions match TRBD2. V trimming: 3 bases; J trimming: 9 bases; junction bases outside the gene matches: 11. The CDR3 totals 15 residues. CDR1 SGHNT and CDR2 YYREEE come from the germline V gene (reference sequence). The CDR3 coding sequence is TGTGCCAGCAGCTGGACTAGAGGGAGAACCCGGGAGCTGTTTTTT. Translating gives CASSWTRGRTRELFF.

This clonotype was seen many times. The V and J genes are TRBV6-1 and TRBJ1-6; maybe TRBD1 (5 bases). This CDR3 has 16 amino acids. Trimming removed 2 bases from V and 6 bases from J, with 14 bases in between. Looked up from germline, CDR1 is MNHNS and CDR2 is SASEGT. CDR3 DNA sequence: TGTGCCAGCAGTGAACCCCCCGGGGCGAGTAATTCACCCCTCCACTTT. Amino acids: CASSEPPGASNSPLHF.

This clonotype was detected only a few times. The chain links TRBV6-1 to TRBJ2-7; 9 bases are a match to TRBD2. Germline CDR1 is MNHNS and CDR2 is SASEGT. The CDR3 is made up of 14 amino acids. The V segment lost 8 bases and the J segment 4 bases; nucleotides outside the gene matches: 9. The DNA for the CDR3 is TGTGCCAGCTGCCTAGCGGGGCAACCTTACGAGCAGTACTTC. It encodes CASCLAGQPYEQYF.

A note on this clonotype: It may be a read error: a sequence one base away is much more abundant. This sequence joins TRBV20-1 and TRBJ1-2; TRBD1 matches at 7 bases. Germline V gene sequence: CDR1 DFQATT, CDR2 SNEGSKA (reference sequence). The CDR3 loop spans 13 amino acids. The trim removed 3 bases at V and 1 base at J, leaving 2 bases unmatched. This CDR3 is CSARGQHNYGYTF. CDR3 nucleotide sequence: TGCAGTGCTAGGGGACAGCATAACTATGGCTACACCTTC.

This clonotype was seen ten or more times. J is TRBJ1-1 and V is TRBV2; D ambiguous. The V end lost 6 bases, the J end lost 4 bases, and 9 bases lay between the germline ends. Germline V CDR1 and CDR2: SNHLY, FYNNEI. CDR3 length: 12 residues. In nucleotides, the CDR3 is TGTGCCAGCAGGAGACTTCTCACTGAAGCTTTCTTT. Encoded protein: CASRRLLTEAFF.

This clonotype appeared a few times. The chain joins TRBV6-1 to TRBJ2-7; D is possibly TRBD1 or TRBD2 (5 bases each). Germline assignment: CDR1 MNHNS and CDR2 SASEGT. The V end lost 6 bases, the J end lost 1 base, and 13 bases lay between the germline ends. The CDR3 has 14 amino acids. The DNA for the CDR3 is TGTGCCAGCAGCAGGGACGATTTTTCCTACGAGCAGTACTTC. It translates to CASSRDDFSYEQYF.

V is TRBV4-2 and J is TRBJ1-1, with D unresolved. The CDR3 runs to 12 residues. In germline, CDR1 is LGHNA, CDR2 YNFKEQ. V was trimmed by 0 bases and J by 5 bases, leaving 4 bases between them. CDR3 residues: CASSQDWTEAFF. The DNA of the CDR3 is TGTGCCAGCAGCCAAGACTGGACTGAAGCTTTCTTT.

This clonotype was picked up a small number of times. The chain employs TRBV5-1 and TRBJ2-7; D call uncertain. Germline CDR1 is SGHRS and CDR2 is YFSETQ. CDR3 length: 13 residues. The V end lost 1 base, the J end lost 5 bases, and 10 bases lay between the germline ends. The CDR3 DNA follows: TGCGCCAGCAGCTTGTCAACCGGAAACGAGCAGTACTTC. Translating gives CASSLSTGNEQYF. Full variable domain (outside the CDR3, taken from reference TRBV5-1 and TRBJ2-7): KAGVTQTPRYLIKTRGQQVTLSCSPISGHRSVSWYQQTPGQGLQFLFEYFSETQRNKGNFPGRFSGRQFSNSRSEMNVSTLELGDSALYLCASSLSTGNEQYFGPGTRLTVT.

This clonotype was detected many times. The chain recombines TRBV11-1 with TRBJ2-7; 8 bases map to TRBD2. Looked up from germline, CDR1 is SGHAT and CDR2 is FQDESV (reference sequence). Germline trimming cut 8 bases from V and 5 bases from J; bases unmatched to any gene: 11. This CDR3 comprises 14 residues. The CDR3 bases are TGTGCCAGCCGCTCAAGCGGGAGCGGCGACGAGCAGTACTTC. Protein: CASRSSGSGDEQYF.

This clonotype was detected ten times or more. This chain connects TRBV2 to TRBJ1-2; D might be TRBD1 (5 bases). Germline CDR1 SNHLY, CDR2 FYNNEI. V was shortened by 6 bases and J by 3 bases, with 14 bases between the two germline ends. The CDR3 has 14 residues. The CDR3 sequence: CASSLTGTDYGYTF. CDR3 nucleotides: TGTGCCAGCAGCCTGACCGGGACGGACTATGGCTACACCTTC.

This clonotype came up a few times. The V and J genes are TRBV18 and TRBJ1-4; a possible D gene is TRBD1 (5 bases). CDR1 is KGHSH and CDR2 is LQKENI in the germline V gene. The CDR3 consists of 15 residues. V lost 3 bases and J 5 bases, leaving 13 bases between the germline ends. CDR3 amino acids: CASSPGAGKNEKLFF. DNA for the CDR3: TGTGCCAGCTCACCCGGGGCAGGAAAGAATGAAAAACTGTTTTTT.